This T cell receptor beta chain derives from a study of T cell repertoires in cytomegalovirus infection. About the research overall: Evidence of both CMV infection and a matching HLA type came from public TCR beta signatures.

Remarks on this clonotype: What it binds is unknown.

V was trimmed by 7 bases and J by 2 bases, leaving 11 bases between them. Germline V gives CDR1 MNHGY, CDR2 SAAAGT. The CDR3 totals 13 residues. Each CDR3 protein gets one entry after TCRdb re-called the reads with MiXCR. The sample has hundreds of thousands of distinct CDR3 sequences; around a third are singletons. This TCR derives from a human donor in good health (CMV status not recorded). Some clones in this sample may be carry-over from other donors' samples. This specimen consisted of cultured PBMCs, obtained from culture after CMV antigen stimulation. The chain has TRBV6-8 and TRBJ1-1; D is unresolved. The CDR3 loop reads CASTRQSNTEAFF. In nucleotides, the CDR3 is TGTGCCAGCACCCGGCAAAGTAACACTGAAGCTTTCTTT.